These 3 T cell receptor beta chains came from one sample sequenced in a study of long-term antiretroviral therapy in people with HIV. With survey level as its setting, the immunoSEQ assay was v3.0. Profiling relied on immunoSEQ multiplex PCR, and the TCRdb table lists in-frame clones only, not all of them. The sample yields about 16,000 clones, about 90% seen once. The material sequenced was unsorted PBMCs, taken more than 2.2 years before starting antiretroviral therapy. These receptors all stem from a woman in her 30s with HIV.

A single count supports this clone. The V and J genes are TRBV14 and TRBJ2-7; D assignment may be TRBD1 or TRBD2 (5 bases each). The V end was cut by 4 bases, the J end by 2 bases, with 12 bases between. This CDR3 is 14 amino acids long. CDR1 and CDR2 from the germline V gene are SGHDN and FVKESK. CDR3 in DNA: TGTGCCAGCAGCCGCCGGGACGGTACCTACGAGCAGTACTTC. Amino acids: CASSRRDGTYEQYF.

In this sample, this clone turned up a few times. The V gene is TRBV4-3, the J gene TRBJ1-1, with D unresolved. V was pared by 0 bases and J by 5 bases, with 10 bases between. Germline CDR1 reads LGHNA; CDR2 reads YSLEER. The CDR3 extends over 14 amino acids. The CDR3 sequence is CASSQEGRRTEAFF. The CDR3 DNA is TGCGCCAGCAGCCAAGAGGGCAGACGGACTGAAGCTTTCTTT.

The chain employs TRBV29-1 and TRBJ2-2; weak D call: TRBD1 (6 bases). Trimming shortened V by 3 bases and J by 1 base, and 9 bases separated the two germline ends. The germline CDR1 and CDR2 sequences are SQVTM and ANQGSEA. CDR3 length equals 14 residues. DNA of the CDR3: TGCAGCGTTGAGGGGGACAAGAACACCGGGGAGCTGTTTTTT. It yields the protein CSVEGDKNTGELFF.